The 17 T cell receptor beta chains listed next were all sequenced from one sample in a study of T cell responses to AZD1222 COVID-19 vaccine. TCRdb's copy holds only in-frame clones and misses some; the assay was immunoSEQ multiplex PCR. The table lists tens of thousands of clones, about four fifths of them singletons. Sequenced here: peripheral blood, sampled 28 days after the second AZD1222 dose. The receptors shown here come from an adult who received the AZD1222 COVID-19 vaccine.

The count of this clone is one. This chain joins TRBV6-2 or TRBV6-3 and TRBJ1-1; 8 bases align to TRBD1. The V gene's germline CDR1 is MNHEY and CDR2 SVGEGT. J gave up 3 bases and V 5 bases, and 5 bases lay outside the gene matches. The CDR3 spans 14 residues. DNA of the CDR3: TGTGCCAGCAGTCGGACAGGGTGGGACACTGAAGCTTTCTTT. This translates into CASSRTGWDTEAFF.

This clone showed up just once. The chain uses TRBV11-1 and TRBJ2-5; 9 bases are shared with TRBD1. CDR3 size: 15 residues. Germline CDR1 reads SGHAT; CDR2 reads FQDESV (reference sequence). V was pared by 0 bases and J by 5 bases, with 4 bases of the junction left unmatched. The CDR3 DNA is TGTGCCAGCAGCTTAGCGGACAGGGGCTGGGAGACCCAGTACTTC. It yields the protein CASSLADRGWETQYF.

The chain combines TRBV7-9 with TRBJ2-7; D perhaps matches TRBD2 (5 bases). Germline CDR1 is SEHNR and CDR2 is FQNEAQ (reference sequence). Trimming shortened V by 2 bases and J by 2 bases, and 13 bases separated the two germline ends. This CDR3 is built from 15 residues. CDR3 loop: CASSLYQRNPYEQYF. The CDR3 bases are TGTGCCAGCAGCTTATACCAGCGGAACCCCTACGAGCAGTACTTC.

This clone was counted a few times. The V gene is TRBV7-3, the J gene TRBJ2-5, with 7 bases identical to TRBD2. V gave up 4 bases and J gave up 4 bases; unmatched junction bases: 6. This CDR3 is built from 14 residues. CDR1 SGHTA and CDR2 FQGTGA come from the germline V gene. CDR3 DNA: TGTGCCAGCAGCTCCCCGGGGGGTCTAGAGACCCAGTACTTC. Translated: CASSSPGGLETQYF.

This chain uses TRBV30 with TRBJ2-2, with 9 bases that match TRBD2. The CDR3 runs to 14 residues. V trimming: 5 bases; J trimming: 10 bases; junction bases outside the gene matches: 11. CDR1 and CDR2 (germline): GTSNPN, SVGIG (reference sequence). CDR3 amino acids: CAWGSGSGGAELFF. For the CDR3, the DNA is TGTGCCTGGGGTAGCGGGAGCGGAGGCGCGGAGCTGTTTTTT.

V gene TRBV27 combines with J gene TRBJ2-1; TRBD2 matches 12 bases. Germline values: CDR1 MNHEY, CDR2 SMNVEV (reference sequence). The CDR3 has 15 amino acids. Unmatched junction bases numbered 3, after V lost 6 bases and J lost 3 bases. The CDR3 region is CASSGGLAGYNEQFF. CDR3 nucleotide sequence: TGTGCCAGCAGCGGGGGACTAGCGGGCTACAATGAGCAGTTCTTC.

The J gene is TRBJ2-3, the V gene TRBV7-8; 10 bases map to TRBD2. V lost 5 bases to trimming and J lost 2 bases; unmatched junction nucleotides: 7. CDR1 is SGHVS and CDR2 is FQNEAQ in the germline V gene. The CDR3 has 16 residues. In DNA, the CDR3 is TGTGCCAGCAGCCAGCCACTAGCGGGACCCACAGATACGCAGTATTTT. The encoded protein is CASSQPLAGPTDTQYF.

The chain combines TRBV19 with TRBJ2-6; D call uncertain. V dropped 3 bases and J dropped 1 base, with 7 bases sitting between them. The CDR3 totals 15 residues. Germline CDR1 LNHDA, CDR2 SQIVND (reference sequence). The CDR3 reads CASSISESGANVLTF. The CDR3 coding sequence is TGTGCCAGTAGTATTTCGGAGTCTGGGGCCAACGTCCTGACTTTC.

This clone was counted a single time. The chain uses TRBV6-5 and TRBJ1-1; 7 bases are a match to TRBD1. CDR1 MNHEY and CDR2 SVGAGI come from the germline V gene. The CDR3 spans 16 residues. V shed 1 base, J shed 1 base, and the junction held 6 bases outside the gene matches. The DNA for the CDR3 is TGTGCCAGCAGTTACTGGACAGGCGATAGGAACACTGAAGCTTTCTTT. Its protein product is CASSYWTGDRNTEAFF.

The V gene is TRBV30, the J gene TRBJ2-3; D unresolved. Deletions cut 2 bases from V and 5 bases from J, with 5 bases between. Germline lookup yields CDR1 GTSNPN and CDR2 SVGIG (reference sequence). The CDR3 extends over 11 amino acids. CDR3 loop: CAWSLGDTQYF. In DNA, the CDR3 is TGTGCCTGGAGTTTGGGAGATACGCAGTATTTT.

CDR3 amino acids: CAWDPGLAGEGQYF. The CDR3, as DNA: TGTGCCTGGGATCCGGGACTAGCGGGAGAAGGGCAGTATTTT. The chain recombines TRBV30 with TRBJ2-3; TRBD2 matches 14 bases. This CDR3 comprises 14 residues. Germline V CDR1 and CDR2: GTSNPN, SVGIG (reference sequence). Germline trimming cut 5 bases from V and 11 bases from J; bases unmatched to any gene: 9.

The chain joins TRBV19 to TRBJ2-4; D is undetermined. The V gene lost 6 bases and the J gene lost 8 bases, with 20 bases spanning the gap. This CDR3 is 15 amino acids long. Germline CDR1 LNHDA, CDR2 SQIVND (reference sequence). The DNA for the CDR3 is TGTGCCAGTAGATCCGAGGTGCTCAGGAGAGACATTCAGTACTTC. Translating it yields CASRSEVLRRDIQYF.

This chain links TRBV11-3 with TRBJ2-1; no firm D call. Trimming took off 0 bases at V and 7 bases at J, with 10 bases between the two ends. Per the germline V gene, CDR1 is SGHNT and CDR2 is YENEEA. The CDR3 is made up of 14 amino acids. The CDR3 DNA reads TGTGCCAGCAGCTTAGACCCTCAGACGAATGAGCAGTTCTTC. This translates into CASSLDPQTNEQFF.

V usage is TRBV7-9 and J usage is TRBJ2-3; TRBD2 matches 8 bases. CDR1 is SEHNR, CDR2 FQNEAQ, per germline (reference sequence). V shed 0 bases and J 5 bases; nucleotides not matched to a gene: 4. CDR3 length: 15 residues. Here the CDR3 reads CASSLASGNIDTQYF. DNA of the CDR3: TGTGCCAGCAGCTTAGCTAGCGGGAATATAGATACGCAGTATTTT. The whole variable domain, remainder taken from reference TRBV7-9 and TRBJ2-3, is DTGVSQNPRHKITKRGQNVTFRCDPISEHNRLYWYRQTLGQGPEFLTYFQNEAQLEKSRLLSDRFSAERPKGSFSTLEIQRTEQGDSAMYLCASSLASGNIDTQYFGPGTRLTVL.

This clone was picked up a small number of times. This chain connects TRBV25-1 to TRBJ1-2; D ambiguous. Germline loops: CDR1 MGHDK, CDR2 SYGVNS. The CDR3 runs to 13 residues. The ends were cut back, 3 bases at V and 4 bases at J, with 9 bases in the middle. CDR3 sequence: CASSEVASYGYTF. In nucleotides, the CDR3 is TGTGCCAGCAGTGAGGTGGCTTCCTATGGCTACACCTTC.

The chain employs TRBV19 and TRBJ1-5, with D uncertain. Germline values: CDR1 LNHDA, CDR2 SQIVND (reference sequence). Trimming removed 6 bases from V and 3 bases from J, with 12 bases in between. CDR3 length: 14 residues. CDR3 coding DNA: TGTGCCAGTAGGATTTGGCAGTCCAATCAGCCCCAGCATTTT. Translation: CASRIWQSNQPQHF.

The chain is built from TRBV9 and TRBJ2-7; TRBD1 agrees at 11 bases. V lost 4 bases, J lost 4 bases, and 4 bases stayed unmatched. The CDR3 sequence is 14 residues long. Germline-derived CDR1 and CDR2 are SGDLS and YYNGEE. CDR3 coding DNA: TGTGCCAGCAGCCCCGGACAGGGGGCGTACGAGCAGTACTTC. It yields the protein CASSPGQGAYEQYF.